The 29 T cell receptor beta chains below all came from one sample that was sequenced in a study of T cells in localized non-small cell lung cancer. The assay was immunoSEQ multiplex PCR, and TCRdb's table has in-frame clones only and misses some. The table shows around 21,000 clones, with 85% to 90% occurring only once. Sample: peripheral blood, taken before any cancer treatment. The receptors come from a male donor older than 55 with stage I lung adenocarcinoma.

Here the CDR3 reads CASTASGRNNEQFF. CDR3 DNA sequence: TGTGCCAGCACTGCTAGCGGGAGGAACAATGAGCAGTTCTTC. This chain connects TRBV11-2 to TRBJ2-1; 11 bases are shared with TRBD2. The V and J ends lost 7 bases and 5 bases, in that order; junction bases with no gene match: 4. The CDR3 extends over 14 amino acids. Germline V gene sequence: CDR1 SGHAT, CDR2 FQNNGV.

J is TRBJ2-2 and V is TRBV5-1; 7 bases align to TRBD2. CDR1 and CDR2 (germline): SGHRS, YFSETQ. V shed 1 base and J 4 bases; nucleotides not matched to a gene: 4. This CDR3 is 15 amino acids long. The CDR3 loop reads CASSLLGEGTGELFF. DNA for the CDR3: TGCGCCAGCAGCTTGTTAGGGGAGGGCACCGGGGAGCTGTTTTTT.

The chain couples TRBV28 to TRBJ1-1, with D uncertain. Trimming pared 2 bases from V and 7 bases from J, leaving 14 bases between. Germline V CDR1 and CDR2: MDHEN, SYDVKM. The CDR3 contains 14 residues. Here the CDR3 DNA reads TGTGCCAGCAGTTTACCAATCTCAGTAGATGAAGCTTTCTTT. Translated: CASSLPISVDEAFF.

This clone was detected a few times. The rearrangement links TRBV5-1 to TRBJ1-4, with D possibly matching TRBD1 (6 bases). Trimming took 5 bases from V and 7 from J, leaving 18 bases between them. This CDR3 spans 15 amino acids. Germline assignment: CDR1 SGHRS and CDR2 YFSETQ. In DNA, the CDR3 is TGCGCCAGCAGAGACGGGGGCGGGAGAGGTGAAAAACTGTTTTTT. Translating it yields CASRDGGGRGEKLFF.

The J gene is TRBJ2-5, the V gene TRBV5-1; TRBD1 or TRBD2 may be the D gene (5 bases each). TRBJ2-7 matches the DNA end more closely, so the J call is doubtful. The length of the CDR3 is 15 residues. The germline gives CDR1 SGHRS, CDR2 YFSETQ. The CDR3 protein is CASTANNEGPYEQYF. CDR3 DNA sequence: TGCGCCAGCACAGCGAATAACGAGGGGCCCTACGAGCAGTACTTC.

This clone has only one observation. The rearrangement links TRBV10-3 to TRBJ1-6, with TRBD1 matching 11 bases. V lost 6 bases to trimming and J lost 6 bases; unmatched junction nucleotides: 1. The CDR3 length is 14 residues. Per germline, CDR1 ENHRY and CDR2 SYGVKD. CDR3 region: CAIRGTGGNSPLHF. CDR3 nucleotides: TGTGCCATCAGGGGGACAGGGGGTAATTCACCCCTCCACTTT.

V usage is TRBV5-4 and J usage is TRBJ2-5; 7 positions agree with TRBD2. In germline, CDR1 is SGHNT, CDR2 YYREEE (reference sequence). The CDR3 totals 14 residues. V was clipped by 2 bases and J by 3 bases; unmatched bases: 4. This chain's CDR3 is CASSFRAGEETQYF. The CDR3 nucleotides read TGTGCCAGCAGCTTTCGGGCGGGAGAAGAGACCCAGTACTTC.

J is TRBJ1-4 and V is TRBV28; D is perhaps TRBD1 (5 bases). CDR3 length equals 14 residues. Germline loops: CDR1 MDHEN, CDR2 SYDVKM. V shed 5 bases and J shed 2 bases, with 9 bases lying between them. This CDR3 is CASSQGNTNEKLFF. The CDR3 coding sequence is TGTGCCAGCAGTCAGGGAAACACTAATGAAAAACTGTTTTTT.

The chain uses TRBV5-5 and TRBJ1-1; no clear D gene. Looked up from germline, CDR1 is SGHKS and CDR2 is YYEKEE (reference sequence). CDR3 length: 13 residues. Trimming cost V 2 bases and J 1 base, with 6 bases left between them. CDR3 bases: TGTGCCAGCAGCTTAGGGCGGAACACTGAAGCTTTCTTT. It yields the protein CASSLGRNTEAFF.

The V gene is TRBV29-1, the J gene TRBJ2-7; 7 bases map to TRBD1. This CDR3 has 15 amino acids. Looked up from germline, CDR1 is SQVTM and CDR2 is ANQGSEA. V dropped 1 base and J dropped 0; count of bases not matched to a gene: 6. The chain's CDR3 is CSVEGVDRNSYEQYF. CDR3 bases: TGCAGCGTTGAAGGGGTGGACAGGAACTCCTACGAGCAGTACTTC.

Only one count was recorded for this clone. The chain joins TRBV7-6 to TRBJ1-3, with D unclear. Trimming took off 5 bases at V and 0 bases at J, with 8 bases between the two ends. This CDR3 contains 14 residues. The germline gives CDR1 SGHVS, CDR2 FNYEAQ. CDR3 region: CASSLGPSGNTIYF. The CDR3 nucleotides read TGTGCCAGCAGCCTGGGCCCCTCTGGAAACACCATATATTTT.

The CDR3 protein is CSVETGVGNEKLFF. The CDR3, as DNA: TGCAGCGTAGAGACAGGGGTCGGTAACGAAAAACTGTTTTTT. The chain recombines TRBV29-1 with TRBJ1-4; 8 bases match TRBD1. This CDR3 spans 14 amino acids. Germline trimming cut 6 bases from V and 8 bases from J; bases unmatched to any gene: 11. From germline, CDR1 is SQVTM and CDR2 ANQGSEA.

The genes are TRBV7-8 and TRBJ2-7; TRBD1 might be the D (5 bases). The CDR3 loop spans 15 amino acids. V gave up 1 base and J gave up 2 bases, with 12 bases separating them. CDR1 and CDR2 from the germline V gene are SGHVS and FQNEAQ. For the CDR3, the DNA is TGTGCCAGCAGCTTAGGGTCGACAGTCCCCTACGAGCAGTACTTC. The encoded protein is CASSLGSTVPYEQYF.

The CDR3 region has the DNA TGTGCCAGCAGTCCTGGAGGAGCTCTCAGTTCCTACAATGAGCAGTTCTTC. Translating it yields CASSPGGALSSYNEQFF. J is TRBJ2-1 and V is TRBV13, with D possibly being TRBD2 (5 bases). Germline loops: CDR1 PRHDT, CDR2 FYEKMQ (reference sequence). V was clipped by 6 bases and J by 1 base, with 19 bases between them. CDR3 length: 17 amino acids.

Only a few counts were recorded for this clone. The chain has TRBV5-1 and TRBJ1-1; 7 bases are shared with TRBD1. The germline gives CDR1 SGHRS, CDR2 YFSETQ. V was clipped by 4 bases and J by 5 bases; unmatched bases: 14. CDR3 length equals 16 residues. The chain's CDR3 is CASSERTGSFVTEAFF. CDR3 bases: TGCGCCAGCAGCGAGAGGACAGGTAGCTTTGTGACTGAAGCTTTCTTT.

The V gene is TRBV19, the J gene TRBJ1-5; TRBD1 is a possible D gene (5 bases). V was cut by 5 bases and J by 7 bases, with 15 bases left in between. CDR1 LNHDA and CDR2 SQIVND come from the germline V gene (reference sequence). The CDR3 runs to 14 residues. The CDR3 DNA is TGTGCCAGTAGTGGTAGGCAGGGTGGCCAGCCCCAGCATTTT. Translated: CASSGRQGGQPQHF.

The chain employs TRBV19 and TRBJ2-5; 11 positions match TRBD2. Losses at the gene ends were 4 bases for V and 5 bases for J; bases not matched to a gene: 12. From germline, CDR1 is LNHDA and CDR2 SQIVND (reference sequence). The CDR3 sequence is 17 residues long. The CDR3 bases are TGTGCCAGTAGTACACTAGCGGGGGAGACGAGAAGGGAGACCCAGTACTTC. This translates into CASSTLAGETRRETQYF.

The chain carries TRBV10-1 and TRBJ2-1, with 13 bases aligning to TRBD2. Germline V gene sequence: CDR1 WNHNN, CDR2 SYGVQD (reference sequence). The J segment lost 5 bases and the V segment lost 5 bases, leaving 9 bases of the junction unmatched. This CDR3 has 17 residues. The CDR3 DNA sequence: TGCGCCAGCAGTAAGGGGACTAGCGGGATAGGCGACAATGAGCAGTTCTTC. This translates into CASSKGTSGIGDNEQFF.

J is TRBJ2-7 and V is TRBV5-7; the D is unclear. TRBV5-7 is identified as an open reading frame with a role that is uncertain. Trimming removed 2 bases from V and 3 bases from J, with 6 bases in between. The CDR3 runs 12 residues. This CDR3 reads CASSFPVYEQYF. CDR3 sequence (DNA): TGTGCCAGCAGCTTCCCCGTCTACGAGCAGTACTTC.

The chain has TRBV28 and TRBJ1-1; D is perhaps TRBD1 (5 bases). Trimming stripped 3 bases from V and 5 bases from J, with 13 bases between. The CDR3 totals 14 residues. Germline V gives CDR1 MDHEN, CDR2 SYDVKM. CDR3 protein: CASSLHRRGTEAFF. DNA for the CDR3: TGTGCCAGCAGTTTGCACAGACGGGGGACTGAAGCTTTCTTT.

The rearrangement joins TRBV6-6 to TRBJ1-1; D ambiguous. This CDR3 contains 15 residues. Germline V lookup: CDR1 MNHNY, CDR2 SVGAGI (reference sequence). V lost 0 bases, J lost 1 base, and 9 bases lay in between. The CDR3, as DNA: TGTGCCAGCAGTTACTCAAACCAGCCGAACACTGAAGCTTTCTTT. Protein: CASSYSNQPNTEAFF.

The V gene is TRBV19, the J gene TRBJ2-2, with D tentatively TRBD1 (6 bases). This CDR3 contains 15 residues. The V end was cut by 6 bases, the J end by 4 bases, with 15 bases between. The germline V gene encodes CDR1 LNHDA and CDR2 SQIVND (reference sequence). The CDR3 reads CASSAGTTFTGELFF. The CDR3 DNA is TGTGCCAGTAGCGCCGGGACAACCTTCACCGGGGAGCTGTTTTTT.

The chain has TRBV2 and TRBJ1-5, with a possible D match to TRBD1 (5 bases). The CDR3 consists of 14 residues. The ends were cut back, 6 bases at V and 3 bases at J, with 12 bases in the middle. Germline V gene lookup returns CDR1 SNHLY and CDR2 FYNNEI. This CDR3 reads CASRGDGFNQPQHF. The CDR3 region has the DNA TGTGCCAGCAGAGGGGACGGTTTCAATCAGCCCCAGCATTTT.

In nucleotides, the CDR3 is TGTGCCAGCAGCGTACAGGGGGGAAACACCATATATTTT. Translating gives CASSVQGGNTIYF. V gene TRBV9 combines with J gene TRBJ1-3, with D perhaps TRBD1 (6 bases). Germline V gene lookup returns CDR1 SGDLS and CDR2 YYNGEE. V lost 1 base to trimming and J lost 4 bases, with 6 bases between them. The CDR3 runs 13 residues. The variable domain in full, with the rest retrieved from reference TRBV9 and TRBJ1-3, is DSGVTQTPKHLITATGQRVTLRCSPRSGDLSVYWYQQSLDQGLQFLIQYYNGEERAKGNILERFSAQQFPDLHSELNLSSLELGDSALYFCASSVQGGNTIYFGEGSWLTVV.

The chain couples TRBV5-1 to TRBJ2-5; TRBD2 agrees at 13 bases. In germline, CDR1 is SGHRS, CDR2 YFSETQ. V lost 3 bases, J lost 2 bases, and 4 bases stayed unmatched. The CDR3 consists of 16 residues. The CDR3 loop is CASSSGLAGAQETQYF. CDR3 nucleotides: TGCGCCAGCAGCTCAGGACTAGCGGGGGCACAAGAGACCCAGTACTTC.

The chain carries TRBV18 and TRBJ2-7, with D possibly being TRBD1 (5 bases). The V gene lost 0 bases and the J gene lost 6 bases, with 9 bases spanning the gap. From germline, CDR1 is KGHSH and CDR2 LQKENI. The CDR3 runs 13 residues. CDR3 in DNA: TGTGCCAGCTCACCACCCGGACATTTCGAGCAGTACTTC. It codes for CASSPPGHFEQYF.

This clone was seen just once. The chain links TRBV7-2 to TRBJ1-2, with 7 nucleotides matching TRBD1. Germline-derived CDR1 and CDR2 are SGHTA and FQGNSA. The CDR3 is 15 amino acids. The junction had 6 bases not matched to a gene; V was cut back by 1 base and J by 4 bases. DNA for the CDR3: TGTGCCAGCAGCTTAGAGGGGGGACAGAGCTATGGCTACACCTTC. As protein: CASSLEGGQSYGYTF.

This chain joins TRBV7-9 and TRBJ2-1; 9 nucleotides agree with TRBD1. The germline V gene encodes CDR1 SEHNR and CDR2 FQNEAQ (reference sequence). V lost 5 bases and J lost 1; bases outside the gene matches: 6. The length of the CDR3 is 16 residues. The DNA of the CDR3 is TGTGCCAGCAGCCTAATGACAGGGGGGTCCTACAATGAGCAGTTCTTC. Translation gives CASSLMTGGSYNEQFF.

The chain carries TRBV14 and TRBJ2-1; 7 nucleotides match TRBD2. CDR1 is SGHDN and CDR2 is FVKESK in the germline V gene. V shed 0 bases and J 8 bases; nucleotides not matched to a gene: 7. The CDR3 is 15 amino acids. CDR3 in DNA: TGTGCCAGCAGCCAAGATCTTGGGGGGGTGGATGAGCAGTTCTTC. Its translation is CASSQDLGGVDEQFF.